This T cell receptor beta chain was identified in a study of T cells in severe cutaneous drug reactions (dated by TCRdb to the late 2010s). Describing the broader study: Recruitment took place between the early 2010s and the late 2010s, drawing patients from Taiwan, Thailand and a European registry network. Libraries were prepared using iRepertoire multiplex PCR, and a comparison was cited by the authors in which similar capture of abundant clonotypes was shown across iRepertoire and 5' RACE methods with or without UMI. Patients in either the acute or the recovery stage provided biological samples, such as blister fluids/cells and PBMC. Single-cell sequencing, quantitative PCR validation, functional assays and transgenic mouse experiments were combined with bulk TCR sequencing. Enrollment was limited to patients whose SJS/TEN or DRESS diagnosis was probable or definite according to RegiSCAR criteria. Assignment of the culprit drug relied on both the Naranjo algorithm and the ALDEN drug causality algorithm.

The donors whose samples were sequenced had carbamazepine-induced Stevens-Johnson syndrome or toxic epidermal necrolysis (CBZ-SJS/TEN). Peripheral blood repertoires were obtained from CBZ-SJS/TEN patients of Han Chinese (roughly five) and European (six) origin. To look for drug-specific clonotypes, next-generation sequencing was used to profile the T cell receptor repertoires of patients with drug-induced severe cutaneous adverse reactions. The RNA was isolated from either blister cells of skin lesions or peripheral blood mononuclear cells. Sequences SQVTM (CDR1) and ANQGSEA (CDR2) are obtained from the germline V gene. The CDR3 numbers 16 residues from cysteine through phenylalanine. The DNA is not on file. For both bulk and single-cell sequencing, libraries were prepared with the iRepertoire multiplex PCR system using TCR subtype-specific primers. Multiplex PCR using primers aimed at the V, D and J gene regions produced the bulk TCR beta libraries. Approximately 90-500 ng of RNA per sample was used as input for bulk TCR library preparation. An Illumina MiSeq was used to sequence the bulk TCR beta amplicons. As for the authors' bioinformatics: Sample misassignments and low-quality sequencing reads were filtered out during quality control steps. CDR3 was defined as the amino acids between the V-gene Y[YFLI]C motif and the J-segment [FW]GXGT motif. The IMGT database was followed for TRBV and TRBJ gene assignments and CDR3 clonotypes. For each sample, TRBV expression was normalized against the mean for the same gene in PBMC from over 35 healthy donors. TCRdb reprocessed the reads, reporting each CDR3 protein sequence once and no DNA. These V and J calls are TCRdb output, not the study's own analysis. The sample table records tens of thousands of distinct CDR3 sequences. 6.5% to 8% of the sample comes from the top ten.

Details on this clonotype: Its binding antigen is unknown.

Summary of the overall study and its limitations: All seven CBZ-SJS/TEN blister samples contained a public TCRbeta CDR3 (mean around 15%), which was undetectable or scarce in tolerant-control and healthy-donor PBMC. The authors stated that further study is still needed to find out whether the public TCR applies more generally to SJS/TEN caused by other drugs. A strong increase in TRBV12-4 usage was observed in CBZ-SJS/TEN patients, with averages of approximately 30% in blister cells and about 5% in PBMC.

What was sequenced was PBMCs. The TCR originated in a human donor with toxic epidermal necrolysis, a severe cutaneous drug reaction. The receptor chain draws on TRBV29-1 and TRBJ2-4; the D call of TRBD2 rests on TCRdb alone, since no DNA is present to check it. CDR3 region: CSVEDLEGFQKNIQYF.